A single sample is the source of the 29 T cell receptor beta chains below, sequenced in a study of identical twins. TCRdb reprocessed the 5' RACE reads via MiXCR and lists one record per CDR3 protein. This table has some 570,000 distinct CDR3 sequences, around 20% appearing once. Separately, the same data were catalogued under a study of yellow fever vaccine responses in identical twins.

The material sequenced was CD4+ T cells sorted from blood. The receptors shown here come from a woman aged 18-29 years in good health.

The chain combines TRBV11-2 with TRBJ2-1; possibly TRBD2 for D (6 bases). The germline V and J ends were trimmed by 5 bases and 14 bases, with 13 bases remaining between them. The CDR3 consists of 11 residues. CDR1 and CDR2 from the germline V gene are SGHAT and FQNNGV. The CDR3 DNA is TGTGCCAGCAGCCATGGAGGGTTTGAGTTCTTC. It translates to CASSHGGFEFF.

This clonotype was picked up a small number of times. J is TRBJ2-1 and V is TRBV20-1; D is unresolved. CDR3 length: 10 residues. Germline loops: CDR1 DFQATT, CDR2 SNEGSKA (reference sequence). V dropped 8 bases and J dropped 7 bases, with 9 bases sitting between them. The DNA of the CDR3 is TGCAGTTATGTGGCGAATGAGCAGTTCTTC. Translating gives CSYVANEQFF.

This clonotype was observed a few times. The V gene is TRBV12-3 or TRBV12-4, the J gene TRBJ2-2; maybe TRBD2 (6 bases). The CDR3 length is 15 residues. Trimming removed 6 bases from V and 4 bases from J, with 15 bases in between. The CDR3 DNA reads as TGTGCCAGCAGGCGGGACCAAACGGGCACCGGGGAGCTGTTTTTT. Its translation: CASRRDQTGTGELFF.

The CDR3 DNA reads TGCAGTGCTAGCCCCCCCTTCGTAACTAGCGGAGGTGGCTACGAGCAGTACTTC. Encoded protein: CSASPPFVTSGGGYEQYF. V usage is TRBV20-1 and J usage is TRBJ2-7; 8 bases are shared with TRBD2. V was pared by 3 bases and J by 3 bases, with 19 bases of the junction left unmatched. The CDR3 runs to 18 residues. Germline values: CDR1 DFQATT, CDR2 SNEGSKA (reference sequence).

The rearrangement uses TRBV10-3 and TRBJ2-3; tentatively, D is TRBD2 (5 bases). This CDR3 is 13 amino acids long. Trimming took off 0 bases at V and 6 bases at J, with 7 bases between the two ends. CDR1 ENHRY and CDR2 SYGVKD come from the germline V gene. CDR3 loop: CAISESGVDTQYF. For the CDR3, the DNA is TGTGCCATCAGTGAGTCCGGGGTGGATACGCAGTATTTT.

The chain recombines TRBV7-9 with TRBJ2-1, with 9 bases that match TRBD1. The germline CDR1 and CDR2 sequences are SEHNR and FQNEAQ (reference sequence). The V gene end was trimmed by 6 bases and the J gene end by 6 bases; junction bases not matched to a gene: 9. The CDR3 sequence is 15 residues long. The CDR3 DNA is TGTGCCAGCAGTCCTTCCCCGACAGGGGGCAATGAGCAGTTCTTC. Translated, it gives CASSPSPTGGNEQFF. The full variable domain, rest sourced from reference TRBV7-9 and TRBJ2-1, is DTGVSQNPRHKITKRGQNVTFRCDPISEHNRLYWYRQTLGQGPEFLTYFQNEAQLEKSRLLSDRFSAERPKGSFSTLEIQRTEQGDSAMYLCASSPSPTGGNEQFFGPGTRLTVL.

This clonotype was picked up a small number of times. The rearrangement joins TRBV6-1 to TRBJ2-7; D perhaps matches TRBD2 (5 bases). Germline CDR1 MNHNS, CDR2 SASEGT. This CDR3 region has 13 residues. V was pared by 1 base and J by 9 bases, with 13 bases between. CDR3 region: CASSEVGSRPQYV. CDR3 bases: TGTGCCAGCAGTGAAGTAGGGAGTAGACCGCAGTACGTC.

This clonotype has more than one count but fewer than ten. V gene TRBV25-1 combines with J gene TRBJ2-1, with TRBD2 identical over 7 bases. CDR3 length: 16 amino acids. After removal of 4 bases from V and 7 bases from J, the junction contained 13 bases not matched to a gene. The V gene's germline CDR1 is MGHDK and CDR2 SYGVNS. This chain's CDR3 is CASSGPTSRGRNEQFF. The CDR3 nucleotides read TGTGCCAGCAGTGGACCGACTAGCCGAGGGAGGAATGAGCAGTTCTTC.

The chain couples TRBV4-1 to TRBJ2-7; no reliable D call. The CDR3 has 15 residues. Germline CDR1 and CDR2: MGHRA and YSYEKL. Trimming left V 2 bases short and J 3 bases short, with 14 bases between. The DNA of the CDR3 is TGCGCCAGCAGCCAACCCCTGACGGAGTTCTACGAGCAGTACGTC. It is translated as CASSQPLTEFYEQYV.

The chain has TRBV14 and TRBJ2-5; D is possibly TRBD1 (6 bases). V lost 1 base and J 0 bases, leaving 15 bases between the germline ends. The CDR3 loop spans 17 amino acids. Germline V gives CDR1 SGHDN, CDR2 FVKESK. The DNA for the CDR3 is TGTGCCAGCAGCCAAGGGTTCGGACAGACCGACCAAGAGACCCAGTACTTC. Translation: CASSQGFGQTDQETQYF.

The chain recombines TRBV6-1 with TRBJ2-5; 11 bases line up with TRBD2. V dropped 1 base and J dropped 4; count of bases not matched to a gene: 8. This CDR3 has 17 residues. Germline-derived CDR1 and CDR2 are MNHNS and SASEGT. The chain's CDR3 is CASSEGSLLAGAETQYF. The DNA of the CDR3 is TGTGCCAGCAGTGAAGGATCATTACTAGCGGGAGCAGAGACCCAGTACTTC.

The rearrangement links TRBV25-1 to TRBJ2-1; a weak D match, TRBD1 (6 bases). This CDR3 spans 14 amino acids. Trimming stripped 3 bases from V and 2 bases from J, with 8 bases between. Germline CDR1 MGHDK, CDR2 SYGVNS. The CDR3 reads CASSDDRTYNEQFF. The CDR3 bases are TGTGCCAGCAGTGATGACAGGACCTACAATGAGCAGTTCTTC.

This clonotype was observed a few times. This sequence joins TRBV10-3 and TRBJ1-4, with D tentatively TRBD1 (5 bases). The CDR3 has 15 amino acids. Looked up from germline, CDR1 is ENHRY and CDR2 is SYGVKD. V shed 4 bases and J shed 3 bases, with 12 bases lying between them. CDR3 DNA: TGTGCCATCAGTGGAGGGGCCGCAGCTAATGAAAAACTGTTTTTT. Translation gives CAISGGAAANEKLFF.

This chain uses TRBV20-1 with TRBJ2-7, with a tentative D call TRBD2 (5 bases). Germline CDR1 and CDR2: DFQATT and SNEGSKA (reference sequence). The CDR3 length is 13 residues. Trimming removed 3 bases at V and 1 base at J, with 10 bases between. CDR3 bases: TGCAGTGCTAGGGGCCGGGGTTCCTACGAGCAGTACGTC. It encodes CSARGRGSYEQYV.

Only a few counts were recorded for this clonotype. The chain recombines TRBV10-3 with TRBJ2-1; 7 nucleotides align to TRBD2. Unmatched junction bases numbered 9, after V lost 3 bases and J lost 4 bases. CDR1 and CDR2 from the germline V gene are ENHRY and SYGVKD. CDR3 length equals 16 residues. The CDR3 loop reads CAISDSAGEGYNEQFF. The CDR3 DNA follows: TGTGCCATCAGTGACTCGGCGGGAGAGGGTTACAATGAGCAGTTCTTC.

This clonotype was detected only a few times. The chain combines TRBV5-1 with TRBJ2-7; 9 bases are a match to TRBD1. J was trimmed by 9 bases and V by 0 bases; bases with no gene match: 16. The CDR3 length is 17 residues. Germline V gene sequence: CDR1 SGHRS, CDR2 YFSETQ. The chain's CDR3 is CASSLAYWDREKFGQYV. CDR3 nucleotide sequence: TGCGCCAGCAGCTTGGCCTATTGGGACAGGGAAAAGTTCGGGCAGTACGTC.

The chain carries TRBV4-2 and TRBJ2-1; D could derive from TRBD1 or TRBD2 (5 bases each). Trimming removed 4 bases from V and 7 bases from J, with 29 bases in between. Germline lookup yields CDR1 LGHNA and CDR2 YNFKEQ. CDR3 length: 19 amino acids. The CDR3 nucleotides are TGTGCCAGCAGCCCCCAATTCGGGGCGCCGACCCTCGAAGAGAATGAGCAGTTCTTC. The encoded protein is CASSPQFGAPTLEENEQFF.

A few counts support this clonotype. V gene TRBV3-1 combines with J gene TRBJ1-2; weak D call: TRBD1 (5 bases). There are 16 residues in the CDR3. The V end was cut by 1 base, the J end by 4 bases, with 16 bases between. CDR1 and CDR2 from the germline V gene are LGHDT and YNNKEL (reference sequence). In nucleotides, the CDR3 is TGTGCCAGCAGCCAAGGGGCAGGGTCGGTGGCCTATGGCTACACCTTC. Protein: CASSQGAGSVAYGYTF.

This clonotype has just a few counts. The CDR3 DNA follows: TGCGCCAGCAGCTTCTCCGGGACAGGGGACCACGAGCAGTACGTC. Encoded protein: CASSFSGTGDHEQYV. The rearrangement links TRBV5-1 to TRBJ2-7, with 10 bases fitting TRBD1. CDR1 and CDR2 from the germline V gene are SGHRS and YFSETQ. This CDR3 is built from 15 residues. J was trimmed by 5 bases and V by 2 bases; bases with no gene match: 7.

This rearrangement joins TRBV9 to TRBJ2-4; perhaps D is TRBD1 or TRBD2 (6 bases each). This CDR3 is 16 amino acids long. V lost 3 bases and J lost 7, with 20 bases in between. Germline CDR1 and CDR2: SGDLS and YYNGEE. The CDR3 bases are TGTGCCAGCAGCGAGAGGGGGGTTCGGGGGCTCAACATTCAGTACTTC. It is translated as CASSERGVRGLNIQYF.

CDR3 sequence: CSARDLSSHEQYV. DNA for the CDR3: TGCAGTGCTAGAGATCTGAGCTCGCACGAGCAGTACGTC. The V gene is TRBV20-1, the J gene TRBJ2-7; D is undetermined. The CDR3 runs 13 residues. V was shortened by 0 bases and J by 5 bases, with 11 bases between the two germline ends. Germline V lookup: CDR1 DFQATT, CDR2 SNEGSKA (reference sequence).

The chain is built from TRBV2 and TRBJ1-4; D not certain. Trimming removed 8 bases at V and 2 bases at J, with 18 bases between. The CDR3 extends over 16 amino acids. The germline gives CDR1 SNHLY, CDR2 FYNNEI. CDR3 sequence (DNA): TGTGCCAGCGCCGAAGATTGGGGAAACACTAATGAAAAACTGTTTTTT. It specifies CASAEDWGNTNEKLFF.

This clonotype was picked up a small number of times. The chain uses TRBV3-1 and TRBJ2-5; D may be TRBD1 or TRBD2 (5 bases each). The CDR3 loop spans 15 amino acids. Germline CDR1 LGHDT, CDR2 YNNKEL (reference sequence). V was shortened by 4 bases and J by 1 base, with 13 bases between the two germline ends. CDR3 sequence reads: CASSPPGRLQETQYF. CDR3 sequence (DNA): TGTGCCAGCAGCCCTCCGGGACGCCTCCAAGAGACCCAGTACTTC.

The V call is TRBV18, the J call TRBJ1-4, with a possible D match to TRBD1 (5 bases). The V end was cut by 2 bases, the J end by 0 bases, with 10 bases between. The CDR3 contains 16 residues. Per the germline V gene, CDR1 is KGHSH and CDR2 is LQKENI. CDR3 protein: CASSPTGPSTNEKLFF. CDR3 coding DNA: TGTGCCAGCTCACCAACAGGCCCCTCAACTAATGAAAAACTGTTTTTT.

The chain uses TRBV10-1 and TRBJ1-6; TRBD1 is a possible D gene (5 bases). This CDR3 has 13 residues. Germline assignment: CDR1 WNHNN and CDR2 SYGVQD (reference sequence). Trimming removed 0 bases from V and 12 bases from J, with 9 bases in between. The CDR3 nucleotides are TGCGCCAGCAGTGAGTCCGTGGGGGTACCCCTCCACTTT. It yields the protein CASSESVGVPLHF.

Comments on this clonotype: The germline gene is not matched at one end of the junction; a read error may be the cause. This chain connects TRBV12-3 or TRBV12-4 to TRBJ2-3, with TRBD1 identical over 9 bases. CDR3 size: 16 residues. The CDR3 DNA sequence: TGTGCCAGCAGACCGGGACAGGGACATAACACAGATACGCACTATTTT. Residues: CASRPGQGHNTDTHYF.

The sample holds many counts of this clonotype. The J gene is TRBJ1-6, the V gene TRBV12-3 or TRBV12-4; D might be TRBD1 (5 bases). The CDR3 is 15 amino acids. V lost 3 bases to trimming and J lost 8 bases, with 14 bases between them. CDR3 sequence (DNA): TGTGCCAGCAGTTTCTCCGGGGGTCGGTATTCACCCCTCCACTTT. It translates to CASSFSGGRYSPLHF.

The chain carries TRBV6-1 and TRBJ2-7; TRBD1 matches at 8 bases. Trimming at V came to 6 bases and at J to 2 bases, leaving 12 bases not matched to a gene. Germline CDR1 and CDR2: MNHNS and SASEGT. There are 16 residues in the CDR3. CDR3 in DNA: TGTGCCAGCAGCCCGCAAACAGGGGGAAAAGCCTACGAGCAGTACGTC. It translates to CASSPQTGGKAYEQYV.

The chain employs TRBV4-1 and TRBJ1-4; D is possibly TRBD1 (5 bases). V was pared by 1 base and J by 5 bases, with 11 bases between. The germline V gene has CDR1 MGHRA and CDR2 YSYEKL. The CDR3 has 15 residues. CDR3 in amino acids: CASSQGGRENEKLFF. In DNA form, the CDR3 reads TGCGCCAGCAGCCAAGGGGGCAGAGAGAATGAAAAACTGTTTTTT.